This T cell receptor beta chain appears in the sequencing data of a study of CD8+CD57+ T cells in acquired aplastic anemia. As for the study in general: Mean DNA quantity obtained from sorted CD4+ and CD8+ cells was 3 to 4 ug. There were roughly 10 million reads, on average, for CD4+ cells from healthy donors. Study results and limitations: Patients and controls had in common twenty-nine CD8+ CDR3 sequences.

Genomic DNA served as template for TCR beta VDJ and CDR3 profiling. TCRdb re-called the reads with MiXCR, one entry per CDR3 protein. The table records 190,000 or so distinct CDR3 sequences, 61% of them present only once. With respect to this clonotype: The antigen is undetermined.

This receptor was identified in a human donor in good health. The sample comprised sorted CD4+, CD8+, or CD8+CD57+ T cells (not recorded which) from PBMCs.

CDR3 sequence (DNA): TGCAGTGCTAGAGATTTAGCGGAGCCCACAGATACGCAGTATTTT. Its protein product is CSARDLAEPTDTQYF. The chain is built from TRBV20-1 and TRBJ2-3, with TRBD2 as a possible D gene (6 bases). V lost 0 bases, J lost 2 bases, and 12 bases lay in between. Germline CDR1 reads DFQATT; CDR2 reads SNEGSKA (reference sequence). This CDR3 has 15 residues.